This record covers a single T cell receptor (beta chain). This clone was seen more than once but under ten times. Its recognized antigen is unknown. Per-base quality was not reported, and no clone a single base away is much larger than it. The sample belongs to a study of T cell clones after liver transplantation (dated by TCRdb to about 2019). About the investigation overall: ITN030ST, the source of the samples, was a randomized trial that attempted immunosuppression withdrawal within 2 years of liver transplantation. Donor-reactive T cell clones were identified by TCRbeta sequencing after a pre-transplant mixed lymphocyte reaction and then tracked in post-transplant blood. Of the 8 liver transplant recipients making up the studied cohort, 3 were classified as tolerant and 5 as non-tolerant. Blood samples were collected pre-transplant, pre-randomization before withdrawal, and post-randomization after either complete withdrawal or failed withdrawal. Of the eight recipients, a few were HCV-positive, while the remaining recipients had been transplanted for non-autoimmune, non-viral indications. As an antigen-independent comparator for the donor-reactive sequences, third party-reactive TCRbeta sequences from pre-transplant MLRs were identified as well. Tolerance meant complete immunosuppression withdrawal for at least one year without liver enzymes rising beyond twice the upper limit of normal. The subjects received no induction therapy and were kept on standard immunosuppression until randomization at 12-24 months post-transplant.

Summary of the overall study and its limitations: In most of the 8 subjects, circulating donor-reactive CD4 TCRbeta sequences decreased significantly after transplant, regardless of tolerance or HCV status. In two subjects, low numbers of available donor cells limited the measurable donor-reactive repertoire. Donor-reactive sequences declined more than third party-reactive ones, suggesting partial antigen-specific deletion unrelated to withdrawal success. Without allograft tissue specimens, donor-reactive T cells may have migrated into the graft rather than being deleted. Once repertoire turnover was taken into account, donor-reactive detection showed a significant reduction for CD4 in 7 of 8 subjects and for CD8 in 8 of 8. Because of small, heterogeneous patient numbers and non-standardized post-transplant time points, the conclusions were only preliminary.

CDR1 SGHRS and CDR2 YFSETQ were looked up in the germline V gene. The cysteine opens and the phenylalanine closes a CDR3 of 17 amino acids. Only the CDR3 region is kept as DNA, spanning 51 bases read in frame from base 1. V lost 1 base and J lost 0 bases, and the count of bases not matched to a germline gene is 4. In the paper's terms, the time point label means: pre-transplant. Thawed unstimulated PBMCs were stained for CD3, CD4 and CD8 and FACS-sorted into CD3+CD4+ and CD3+CD8+ populations. Randomization to immunosuppression withdrawal applied to every one of the 8 studied subjects. The Qiagen DNeasy Blood and Tissue Kit was used to isolate genomic DNA. Using immunoSEQ, frozen genomic DNA was subjected to high-throughput TCRbeta CDR3 sequencing, a process that included PCR amplification, mapping, bias correction and internal controls. Turning to the authors' computational methods: Only productive rearrangements were retained, with each unique TCRbeta sequence defined by its CDR3 nucleotide sequence together with its V and J gene. Donor-reactive sequences required at least 5-fold expansion in CFSE-low cells versus unstimulated pre-transplant cells and at least 0.01% frequency. To ensure at least 90% detection power, minimum frequency thresholds were set for each subject based on that subject's lowest-template unstimulated sample. Jensen-Shannon divergence between the top 1000 TCRbeta sequences after and before transplant was used to measure repertoire turnover. Two-sided Fisher's exact tests were used to test for changes in the detection of donor-reactive sequences. TCRdb carries this immuneACCESS record with in-frame sequences only. Its versions omit some clonotypes, under half of them owing to an unresolved V gene in the studies checked, with the rest unexplained. Clone size and the V and J calls come from that table; the DNA yielded D and trimming. Here the sample has around 100,000 clones; 82% occur a single time. The top ten hold 0.8% to 1% of the sample.

This sequence originates from a human donor who received a liver transplant. Recombination linked TRBV5-1 to TRBJ2-6; TRBD1 fits 7 bases in the junction. The source was CD4+ T cells from blood, collected before liver transplant. CDR3 sequence: CASSLWGQTSGANVLTF. The nucleotides read TGCGCCAGCAGCTTGTGGGGACAGACCTCTGGGGCCAACGTCCTGACTTTC.